These 17 T cell receptor beta chains share one sample of origin, sequenced in a study of preoperative IRX-2 immunotherapy in early breast cancer. As to treatment: preoperative locoregional IRX-2 cytokine immunotherapy. Produced via immunoSEQ multiplex PCR; TCRdb's table is partial and in-frame only. The table records roughly 23,000 clones, 85% to 90% of them present only once. Sample: tumor tissue, taken after IRX-2 immunotherapy. The receptors here all came from a human donor with breast cancer.

To note about this clone: No conserved phenylalanine or tryptophan is present at the end of the CDR3, so a read error is the likely explanation. The chain is built from TRBV2 and TRBJ1-2; 8 bases agree with TRBD1. The CDR3 totals 13 residues. V shed 10 bases and J 2 bases; nucleotides not matched to a gene: 6. CDR1 is SNHLY and CDR2 is FYNNEI in the germline V gene. CDR3 nucleotides: TGTGCCAACTTGGACAGGGAGAACTATGGCTACACCTCC. Protein product: CANLDRENYGYTS.

V gene TRBV6-6 combines with J gene TRBJ2-1, with D perhaps matching TRBD1 (6 bases). The germline CDR1 and CDR2 sequences are MNHNY and SVGAGI (reference sequence). There are 15 residues in the CDR3. V lost 6 bases and J lost 8, with 20 bases in between. The CDR3 region is CASSPTGTNRYEQFF. The CDR3 DNA is TGTGCCAGCAGCCCGACCGGGACAAATCGCTATGAGCAGTTCTTC.

The chain joins TRBV19 to TRBJ1-1; 8 nucleotides align to TRBD1. The V gene's germline CDR1 is LNHDA and CDR2 SQIVND (reference sequence). CDR3 length: 15 residues. With 5 bases clipped from V and 6 bases from J, the junction kept 11 bases outside the gene matches. CDR3 amino acids: CASSPRSAGGPEAFF. The CDR3 region has the DNA TGTGCCAGTAGTCCCAGATCCGCAGGGGGCCCTGAAGCTTTCTTT.

V usage is TRBV5-1 and J usage is TRBJ1-1; 7 positions match TRBD1. The V and J ends lost 0 bases and 3 bases, in that order; junction bases with no gene match: 5. Germline V CDR1 and CDR2: SGHRS, YFSETQ. There are 15 residues in the CDR3. This CDR3 is CASSLGYTGDTEAFF. The CDR3 DNA reads TGCGCCAGCAGCTTGGGGTACACAGGGGACACTGAAGCTTTCTTT.

CDR3 coding DNA: TGTGCCAGCTCACCGACGACCGGGACAGGGGGCGCTGGGGCCAACGTCCTGACTTTC. Protein product: CASSPTTGTGGAGANVLTF. This chain links TRBV18 with TRBJ2-6; TRBD1 aligns across 12 bases. The CDR3 is made up of 19 amino acids. Germline lookup yields CDR1 KGHSH and CDR2 LQKENI. J was trimmed by 2 bases and V by 3 bases; bases with no gene match: 8.

This clone showed up just once. The genes are TRBV6-6 and TRBJ1-1; D is unresolved. Germline loops: CDR1 MNHNY, CDR2 SVGAGI (reference sequence). The CDR3 has 14 residues. Deletions cut 4 bases from V and 0 bases from J, with 9 bases between. CDR3 in DNA: TGTGCCAGCAGTTTAGGGAGCATGAACACTGAAGCTTTCTTT. Residues: CASSLGSMNTEAFF.

The chain couples TRBV5-1 to TRBJ1-1, with 9 bases identical to TRBD1. Trimming cost V 4 bases and J 3 bases; bases outside gene matches: 7. Per germline, CDR1 SGHRS and CDR2 YFSETQ. The CDR3 covers 15 residues. The CDR3 loop reads CASSTTGGRYTEAFF. The DNA of the CDR3 is TGCGCCAGCAGCACAACAGGGGGCCGGTACACTGAAGCTTTCTTT.

The chain links TRBV19 to TRBJ1-6, with 7 bases that match TRBD1. This CDR3 has 18 residues. Germline-derived CDR1 and CDR2 are LNHDA and SQIVND (reference sequence). The V gene end was trimmed by 5 bases and the J gene end by 5 bases; junction bases not matched to a gene: 15. The CDR3 sequence: CASSSFRDSEGDNSPLHF. CDR3 in DNA: TGTGCCAGTAGTTCCTTCCGGGACAGCGAGGGAGATAATTCACCCCTCCACTTT.

The chain couples TRBV5-4 to TRBJ2-3; 10 bases match TRBD2. V dropped 5 bases and J dropped 5; count of bases not matched to a gene: 5. The V gene's germline CDR1 is SGHNT and CDR2 YYREEE (reference sequence). This CDR3 is built from 14 residues. CDR3 nucleotide sequence: TGTGCCAGCAGTAAAGCGGGAGGGGGAGATACGCAGTATTTT. It is translated as CASSKAGGGDTQYF.

The chain joins TRBV27 to TRBJ2-7; unclear D gene. V was shortened by 10 bases and J by 0 bases, with 13 bases between the two germline ends. Germline assignment: CDR1 MNHEY and CDR2 SMNVEV (reference sequence). This CDR3 spans 13 amino acids. The CDR3 DNA follows: TGTGCCACTCGTCCGCACTCCTCCTACGAGCAGTACTTC. The encoded protein is CATRPHSSYEQYF.

This chain joins TRBV28 and TRBJ2-3; unclear D gene. The V and J ends lost 2 bases and 2 bases respectively, with 11 bases between them. This CDR3 is 15 amino acids long. CDR1 and CDR2 from the germline V gene are MDHEN and SYDVKM. In DNA, the CDR3 is TGTGCCAGCAGTTTAGGTTCGGCAAACACAGATACGCAGTATTTT. This encodes CASSLGSANTDTQYF.

CDR3 DNA sequence: TGTGCCAGCAGCTTGAGGGGTAGTGGGGCCAACGTCCTGACTTTC. Its translation: CASSLRGSGANVLTF. The chain links TRBV5-6 to TRBJ2-6; TRBD1 might be the D (5 bases). In germline, CDR1 is SGHDT, CDR2 YYEEEE. V lost 1 base and J lost 3, with 8 bases in between. The length of the CDR3 is 15 residues.

The table lists this clone with a few counts. The rearrangement joins TRBV5-1 to TRBJ2-3; D is tentatively TRBD1 or TRBD2 (5 bases each). This CDR3 has 17 amino acids. Trimming took 1 base from V and 0 from J, leaving 15 bases between them. Germline loops: CDR1 SGHRS, CDR2 YFSETQ. As DNA, the CDR3 is TGCGCCAGCAGCTTGCTCGGGACGGGACCGAGCACAGATACGCAGTATTTT. Translating gives CASSLLGTGPSTDTQYF.

As DNA, the CDR3 is TGTGCCAGTAGTATATCTGGGGGTTATGGCTACACCTTC. Its protein product is CASSISGGYGYTF. This chain joins TRBV19 and TRBJ1-2; TRBD1 is a possible D gene (5 bases). V was cut by 2 bases and J by 5 bases, with 9 bases left in between. This CDR3 is built from 13 residues. CDR1 and CDR2 from the germline V gene are LNHDA and SQIVND (reference sequence).

V is TRBV6-5 and J is TRBJ2-7; D might be TRBD1 or TRBD2, each matching 5 bases. Per germline, CDR1 MNHEY and CDR2 SVGAGI. V was cut by 6 bases and J by 6 bases, with 18 bases left in between. This CDR3 contains 14 residues. Here the CDR3 DNA reads TGTGCCAGCAGGGCCGGGACGATTACCTCCGAGCAGTACTTC. Protein product: CASRAGTITSEQYF.

This chain joins TRBV28 and TRBJ2-2; D is perhaps TRBD1 (6 bases). CDR1 is MDHEN, CDR2 SYDVKM, per germline. V lost 4 bases to trimming and J lost 5 bases, with 8 bases between them. This CDR3 spans 13 amino acids. Here the CDR3 reads CASSSQGTGELFF. CDR3 DNA sequence: TGTGCCAGCAGTTCACAGGGAACCGGGGAGCTGTTTTTT.

The chain has TRBV28 and TRBJ1-1, with D unclear. The CDR3 consists of 13 residues. Trimming shortened V by 2 bases and J by 5 bases, and 9 bases separated the two germline ends. In germline, CDR1 is MDHEN, CDR2 SYDVKM. The DNA for the CDR3 is TGTGCCAGCAGTTTAGTAACCAAAACTGAAGCTTTCTTT. Translation gives CASSLVTKTEAFF.